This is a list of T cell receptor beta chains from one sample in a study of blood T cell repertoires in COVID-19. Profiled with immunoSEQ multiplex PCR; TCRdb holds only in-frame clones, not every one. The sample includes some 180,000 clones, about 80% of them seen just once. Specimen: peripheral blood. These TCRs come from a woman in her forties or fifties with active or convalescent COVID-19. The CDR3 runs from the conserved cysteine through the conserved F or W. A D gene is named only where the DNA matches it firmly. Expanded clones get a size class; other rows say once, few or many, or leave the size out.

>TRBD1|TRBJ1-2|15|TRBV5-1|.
TGCGCCAGCAGCTCGACAGCGACAGGGACCTATGGCTACACCTTC
CASSSTATGTYGYTF
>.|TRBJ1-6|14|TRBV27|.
TGTGCCAGCAGTTTTGGGGGACCCGGGACAACCTTCCACTTT
CASSFGGPGTTFHF
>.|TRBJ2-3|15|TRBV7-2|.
TGTGCCAGCAGCTTAACGACTACCAACACAGATACGCAGTATTTT
CASSLTTTNTDTQYF
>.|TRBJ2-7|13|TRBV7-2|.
TGTGCCAGCAGCAGGGACTTCTCCTACGAGCAGTACTTC
CASSRDFSYEQYF
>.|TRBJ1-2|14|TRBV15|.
TGTGCCACCAGCAGAGAACGCGCGGACTATGGCTACACCTTC
CATSRERADYGYTF
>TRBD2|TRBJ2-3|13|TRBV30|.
TGTGCCCGCAATAGCGGGAGCACAGATACGCAGTATTTT
CARNSGSTDTQYF
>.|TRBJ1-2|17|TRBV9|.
TGTGCCAGCAGCGGCTTCCGGGACAACCACGCTAACTATGGCTACACCTTC
CASSGFRDNHANYGYTF
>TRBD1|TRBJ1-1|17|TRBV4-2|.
TGTGCCAGCAGCCAAGAGGATAGCGGGACAGGGGACACTGAAGCTTTCTTT
CASSQEDSGTGDTEAFF
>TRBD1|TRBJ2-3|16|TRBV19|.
TGTGCCAGTAGTATTAGGGGGGGGACAGGGGCAAATACGCAGTATTTT
CASSIRGGTGANTQYF
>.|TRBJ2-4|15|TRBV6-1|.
TGTGCCAGCAGTGACGGAGGGGCGGAGAGCAACATTCAGTACTTC
CASSDGGAESNIQYF
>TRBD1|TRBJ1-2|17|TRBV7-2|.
TGTGCCAGCAGCTTAGCGTACTCCGGGACAGGGGGGTATGGCTACACCTTC
CASSLAYSGTGGYGYTF
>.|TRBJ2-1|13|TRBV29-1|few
TGCAGCGTTGCCGGGACACAAGACAATGAGCAGTTCTTC
CSVAGTQDNEQFF
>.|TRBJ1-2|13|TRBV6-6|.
TGTGCCAGCACAGGGGTAGTTAACTATGGCTACACCTTC
CASTGVVNYGYTF
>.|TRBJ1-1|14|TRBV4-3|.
TGCGCCAGCAGCCGCCGAGGGGGGGACACTGAAGCTTTCTTT
CASSRRGGDTEAFF
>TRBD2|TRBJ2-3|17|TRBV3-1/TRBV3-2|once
TGTGCCAGCAGCCGCGAACTACTAGCGGGAGGTACAGATACGCAGTATTTT
CASSRELLAGGTDTQYF
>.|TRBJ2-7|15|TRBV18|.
TGTGCCAGCTCACCACCGAGACAGCCCCGTTACGAGCAGTACTTC
CASSPPRQPRYEQYF
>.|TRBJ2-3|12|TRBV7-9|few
TGTGCCAGCAGCCCACCGGGACATGGGCAGTATTTT
CASSPPGHGQYF
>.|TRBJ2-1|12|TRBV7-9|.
TGTGCCAGCAGCTTAGAGGTGACTAGTCAGTTCTTC
CASSLEVTSQFF
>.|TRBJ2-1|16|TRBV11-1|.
TGTGCCAGCAGCTTAGCTCAGGGGAGCTCCTACAATGAGCAGTTCTTC
CASSLAQGSSYNEQFF
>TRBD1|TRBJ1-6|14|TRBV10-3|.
TGTGCCAGCACGTTAACAGGGGATAATTCACCCCTCCACTTT
CASTLTGDNSPLHF
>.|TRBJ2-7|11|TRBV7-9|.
TGTGCCAGCAGCTCCCGAGACGAGCAGTACTTC
CASSSRDEQYF
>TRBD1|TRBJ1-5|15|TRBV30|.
TGTGCCTGGAGTCCCAGGGGACAGGGGAATCAGCCCCAGCATTTT
CAWSPRGQGNQPQHF
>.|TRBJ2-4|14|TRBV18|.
TGTGCCAGCTCCGCAGAACCAGCCAAAAACATTCAGTACTTC
CASSAEPAKNIQYF
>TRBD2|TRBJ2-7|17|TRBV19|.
TGTGCCAGTAGTATCCGGACTAGCGGGGGGACCTACTACGAGCAGTACTTC
CASSIRTSGGTYYEQYF
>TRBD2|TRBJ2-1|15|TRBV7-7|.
TGTGCCAGCAGCTTAGTAGCGGGAGCCTACAATGAGCAGTTCTTC
CASSLVAGAYNEQFF
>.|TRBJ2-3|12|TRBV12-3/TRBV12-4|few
TGTGCCAGCAGTTTGTACACAGATACGCAGTATTTT
CASSLYTDTQYF
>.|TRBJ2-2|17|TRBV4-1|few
TGCGCCAGCAGCCAAGTTGATATGGGGCTGGTCGCCGGGGAGCTGTTTTTT
CASSQVDMGLVAGELFF
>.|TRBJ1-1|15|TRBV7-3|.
TGTGCCAGCAGCTTGACTCGGGGTTCGAACACTGAAGCTTTCTTT
CASSLTRGSNTEAFF
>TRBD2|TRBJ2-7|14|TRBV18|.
TGTGCCAGCTCACTGGGACTAGATTCGACCGAGCAGTACTTC
CASSLGLDSTEQYF
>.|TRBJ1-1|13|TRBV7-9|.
TGTGCCAGCAGCTTATCCGGGGACACTGAAGCTTTCTTT
CASSLSGDTEAFF
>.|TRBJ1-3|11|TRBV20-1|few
TGCAGTGCATCCGCTGGAAACACCATATATTTT
CSASAGNTIYF
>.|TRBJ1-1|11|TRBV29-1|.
TGCAGCGTTGCCGGTCTCTCCGAAGCTTTCTTT
CSVAGLSEAFF
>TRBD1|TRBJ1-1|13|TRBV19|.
TGTGCCAGTAGGGGACAGGGAAGGACTGAAGCTTTCTTT
CASRGQGRTEAFF
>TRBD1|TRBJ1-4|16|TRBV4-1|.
TGCGCCAGCAGCTCCGGACAGGGCCCAACTAATGAAAAACTGTTTTTT
CASSSGQGPTNEKLFF
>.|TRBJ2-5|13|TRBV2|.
TGTGCCAGCAGTGAACAGACCTCCAGGGCCCAGTACTTC
CASSEQTSRAQYF
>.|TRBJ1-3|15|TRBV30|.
TGTGCCTGGAGTGTACGAGGGCACTCTGGAAACACCATATATTTT
CAWSVRGHSGNTIYF
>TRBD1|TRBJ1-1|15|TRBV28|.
TGTGCCAGCAGTTCCCAGGGGGCATCGGACACTGAAGCTTTCTTT
CASSSQGASDTEAFF
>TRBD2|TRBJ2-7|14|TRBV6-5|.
TGTGCCAGCAGTAATAGCGGGAGGGCCTACGAGCAGTACTTC
CASSNSGRAYEQYF
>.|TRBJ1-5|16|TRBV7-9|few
TGTGCCAGCAGCCCACCGACAGCCTATAGCAATCAGCCCCAGCATTTT
CASSPPTAYSNQPQHF
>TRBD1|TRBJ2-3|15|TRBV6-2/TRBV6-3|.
TGTGCCAGCAGCCCGGACAGGGGGAGCACAGATACGCAGTATTTT
CASSPDRGSTDTQYF
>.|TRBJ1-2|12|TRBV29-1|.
TGCAGCGTTGGGGCGGGGGGCGGTGGCTACACCTTC
CSVGAGGGGYTF
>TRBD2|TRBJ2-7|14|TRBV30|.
TGTGCCTGGAGTCGACTAGCGGGGGCGTACGAGCAGTACTTC
CAWSRLAGAYEQYF
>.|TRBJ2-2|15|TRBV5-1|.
TGCGCCAGCACTCCCGAACCCGGGTTTGTCGGGGAGCTGTTTTTT
CASTPEPGFVGELFF
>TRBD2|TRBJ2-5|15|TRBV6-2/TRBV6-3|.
TGTGCCAGCAGCCCGTCAGCGGGAGGGCGGGAGACCCAGTACTTC
CASSPSAGGRETQYF
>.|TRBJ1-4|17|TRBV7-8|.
TGTGCCAGCAGCCCAATACCCTCAGGGTCGACTAATGAAAAACTGTTTTTT
CASSPIPSGSTNEKLFF
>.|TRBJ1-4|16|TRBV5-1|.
TGCGCCAGCAGCTTGGAGGGGCTCGGAACTAATGAAAAACTGTTTTTT
CASSLEGLGTNEKLFF
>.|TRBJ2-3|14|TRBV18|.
TGTGCCAGCTCAGACGAGGTGTTTGCAGATACGCAGTATTTT
CASSDEVFADTQYF
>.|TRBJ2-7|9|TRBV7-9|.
TGTGCCAGCAGCCGGGAGCAGTACTTC
CASSREQYF
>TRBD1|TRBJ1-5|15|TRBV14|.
TGTGCCAGCAGCGACCGACAGGGGCTTAATCAGCCCCAGCATTTT
CASSDRQGLNQPQHF
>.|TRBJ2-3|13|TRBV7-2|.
TGTGCCAGCTCGAGGGCTTACACAGATACGCAGTATTTT
CASSRAYTDTQYF